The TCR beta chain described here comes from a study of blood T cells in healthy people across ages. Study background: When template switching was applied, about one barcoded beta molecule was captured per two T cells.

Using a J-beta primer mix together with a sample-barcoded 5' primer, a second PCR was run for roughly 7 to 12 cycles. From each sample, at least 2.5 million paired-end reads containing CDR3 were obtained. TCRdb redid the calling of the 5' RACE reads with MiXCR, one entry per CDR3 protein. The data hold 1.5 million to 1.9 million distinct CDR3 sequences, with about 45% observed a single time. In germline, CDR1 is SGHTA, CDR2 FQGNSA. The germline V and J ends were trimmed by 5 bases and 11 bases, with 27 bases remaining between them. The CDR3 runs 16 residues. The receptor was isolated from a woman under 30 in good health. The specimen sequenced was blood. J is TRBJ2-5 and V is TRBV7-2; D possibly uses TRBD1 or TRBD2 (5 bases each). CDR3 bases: TGTGCCAGCAGCACCGTCTCCGGGACCACATACAATGAGCAGTACTTC. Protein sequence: CASSTVSGTTYNEQYF.